The next 27 T cell receptor beta chains were all read from a single sample in a study of cytomegalovirus exposure and HLA in healthy donors. A multiplex PCR was run with 60 Vbeta primers and 13 Jbeta primers. Data came from immunoSEQ multiplex PCR; TCRdb stores just in-frame clones and leaves some out. The sample shows 95,000 or so clones, 80% to 85% of them seen only once. The specimen was PBMCs. The receptors derive from an older woman in good health and CMV-seropositive.

The V call is TRBV6-6, the J call TRBJ2-1, with 7 positions matching TRBD2. Unmatched junction bases numbered 8, after V lost 6 bases and J lost 0 bases. Germline V gene sequence: CDR1 MNHNY, CDR2 SVGAGI (reference sequence). The CDR3 is 16 amino acids. The CDR3 DNA follows: TGTGCCAGCAGCTCCAGTGCGGGAGCCTCCTACAATGAGCAGTTCTTC. This encodes CASSSSAGASYNEQFF.

The chain has TRBV5-1 and TRBJ2-5; 9 bases fit TRBD2. Germline CDR1 SGHRS, CDR2 YFSETQ. After removal of 4 bases from V and 3 bases from J, the junction contained 7 bases not matched to a gene. The CDR3 has 15 residues. The CDR3 coding sequence is TGCGCCAGCAGCGAAGGACTAGCGCTAGAAGAGACCCAGTACTTC. Amino acids: CASSEGLALEETQYF.

The rearrangement uses TRBV5-4 and TRBJ2-5; 16 nucleotides match TRBD2. The J call is uncertain, as TRBJ2-7 better fits the DNA end. Germline assignment: CDR1 SGHNT and CDR2 YYREEE (reference sequence). The length of the CDR3 is 17 residues. The CDR3 spells CASSFGTSGRESYEQYF. The CDR3 coding sequence is TGTGCCAGCAGCTTCGGGACTAGCGGGAGGGAGTCCTACGAGCAGTACTTC.

This chain links TRBV6-6 with TRBJ1-1; TRBD1 agrees at 11 bases. The V segment lost 6 bases and the J segment 5 bases; nucleotides outside the gene matches: 5. The CDR3 runs to 14 residues. Per the germline V gene, CDR1 is MNHNY and CDR2 is SVGAGI (reference sequence). The CDR3: CASSFGQGATEAFF. The CDR3 DNA sequence: TGTGCCAGCAGCTTCGGACAGGGGGCGACTGAAGCTTTCTTT.

The CDR3 spells CASSIVGKESNEQFF. In DNA form, the CDR3 reads TGTGCCAGTAGTATAGTCGGTAAGGAGTCCAATGAGCAGTTCTTC. The V gene is TRBV19, the J gene TRBJ2-1, with D hard to call. Germline V CDR1 and CDR2: LNHDA, SQIVND (reference sequence). The CDR3 is 15 amino acids. V was clipped by 1 base and J by 6 bases, with 13 bases between them.

The chain combines TRBV4-1 with TRBJ2-2; TRBD2 agrees at 7 bases. Per germline, CDR1 MGHRA and CDR2 YSYEKL. The CDR3 sequence is 14 residues long. After removal of 4 bases from V and 4 bases from J, the junction contained 3 bases not matched to a gene. CDR3 nucleotide sequence: TGCGCCAGCAGCCTTTGGGGGGGCACCGGGGAGCTGTTTTTT. This gives the protein CASSLWGGTGELFF.

The V gene is TRBV25-1, the J gene TRBJ2-5; D perhaps matches TRBD2 (6 bases). CDR1 and CDR2 (germline): MGHDK, SYGVNS. V lost 3 bases to trimming and J lost 0 bases, with 8 bases between them. The CDR3 is made up of 14 amino acids. Written as DNA, the CDR3 is TGTGCCAGCAGTGAGGGAGGCAACCAAGAGACCCAGTACTTC. As protein: CASSEGGNQETQYF.

V is TRBV18 and J is TRBJ1-6; TRBD1 agrees at 7 bases. The germline V gene has CDR1 KGHSH and CDR2 LQKENI. The CDR3 has 15 amino acids. Trimming cost V 3 bases and J 10 bases; bases outside gene matches: 9. DNA for the CDR3: TGTGCCAGCTCACCCCTACCGGACAGGAACTCACCCCTCCACTTT. The encoded protein is CASSPLPDRNSPLHF.

This clone appeared once. The chain employs TRBV18 and TRBJ1-1; a possible D gene is TRBD1 (6 bases). V was trimmed by 5 bases and J by 7 bases, leaving 11 bases between them. Germline V gene sequence: CDR1 KGHSH, CDR2 LQKENI. The CDR3 runs 12 residues. CDR3 in DNA: TGTGCCAGCTCAACTTCGACAGGTGAAGCTTTCTTT. Its translation: CASSTSTGEAFF.

This CDR3 is CASSLSSGRIYEQYF. The CDR3 bases are TGTGCCAGCAGTTTAAGTAGCGGGAGGATCTACGAGCAGTACTTC. The rearrangement joins TRBV27 to TRBJ2-5; TRBD2 agrees at 10 bases. The DNA end is more similar to TRBJ2-7, so the J call may be wrong. CDR3 size: 15 residues. CDR1 and CDR2 (germline): MNHEY, SMNVEV (reference sequence).

The CDR3 loop is CASSPGNPREDRYEQYF. The CDR3 DNA reads TGTGCCAGCAGCCCAGGTAATCCGCGGGAGGACCGCTACGAGCAGTACTTC. The rearrangement joins TRBV4-2 to TRBJ2-7; 8 bases map to TRBD2. In germline, CDR1 is LGHNA, CDR2 YNFKEQ. V trimming: 4 bases; J trimming: 3 bases; junction bases outside the gene matches: 14. The CDR3 consists of 17 residues.

The rearrangement uses TRBV2 and TRBJ2-5; 7 bases map to TRBD1. Germline trimming cut 5 bases from V and 5 bases from J; bases unmatched to any gene: 11. The CDR3 spans 15 residues. Germline values: CDR1 SNHLY, CDR2 FYNNEI. The CDR3 DNA reads TGTGCCAGCAGTCTAGGACAGGCCGAGGGGGAGACCCAGTACTTC. Translated, it gives CASSLGQAEGETQYF.

The V call is TRBV5-4, the J call TRBJ2-7; 8 bases align to TRBD2. Germline V gene lookup returns CDR1 SGHNT and CDR2 YYREEE (reference sequence). This CDR3 region has 15 residues. V lost 0 bases, J lost 6 bases, and 8 bases stayed unmatched. The CDR3 region is CASSLGPGGPGEQYF. DNA for the CDR3: TGTGCCAGCAGCTTGGGGCCGGGAGGGCCAGGCGAGCAGTACTTC.

This clone was seen just once. The chain has TRBV11-3 and TRBJ2-2; TRBD1 agrees at 8 bases. CDR1 and CDR2 from the germline V gene are SGHNT and YENEEA. J lost 5 bases, V lost 5 bases, and 7 bases had no gene match. CDR3 length equals 15 residues. The CDR3 DNA is TGTGCCAGCAGCCCCAGGACAGGGCCAACCGGGGAGCTGTTTTTT. This encodes CASSPRTGPTGELFF.

This clone came up a few times. V is TRBV4-1 and J is TRBJ2-1; TRBD2 agrees at 13 bases. The junction had 6 bases not matched to a gene; V was cut back by 0 bases and J by 7 bases. The CDR3 loop spans 17 amino acids. CDR1 MGHRA and CDR2 YSYEKL come from the germline V gene. The CDR3 sequence is CASSQEGTSGKRNEQFF. The CDR3 DNA follows: TGCGCCAGCAGCCAAGAGGGGACTAGCGGGAAGAGGAATGAGCAGTTCTTC.

The CDR3 here is CASSYPGTGIEKLFF. The CDR3 coding sequence is TGTGCCAGCAGTTACCCCGGGACAGGGATTGAAAAACTGTTTTTT. The chain couples TRBV6-6 to TRBJ1-4; the match to TRBD1 covers 9 bases. Germline V gene data show CDR1 as MNHNY and CDR2 as SVGAGI (reference sequence). This CDR3 is built from 15 residues. J was trimmed by 7 bases and V by 2 bases; bases with no gene match: 5.

V gene TRBV28 combines with J gene TRBJ2-5; 8 nucleotides agree with TRBD2. Germline lookup yields CDR1 MDHEN and CDR2 SYDVKM. Losses at the gene ends were 8 bases for V and 0 bases for J; bases not matched to a gene: 5. The CDR3 is 14 amino acids. The CDR3 spells CASGSGAYQETQYF. The CDR3 DNA follows: TGTGCCAGCGGTAGCGGGGCGTACCAAGAGACCCAGTACTTC.

The chain uses TRBV5-6 and TRBJ2-3; a possible D gene is TRBD2 (7 bases). The CDR3 sequence is 15 residues long. V lost 3 bases, J lost 3 bases, and 14 bases lay in between. CDR1 is SGHDT, CDR2 YYEEEE, per germline. This CDR3 reads CASSSRGGRTDTQYF. The CDR3 region has the DNA TGTGCCAGCAGCTCAAGGGGGGGGAGGACAGATACGCAGTATTTT. The full variable domain, in which reference TRBV5-6 and TRBJ2-3 provide the parts outside the CDR3, is DAGVTQSPTHLIKTRGQQVTLRCSPKSGHDTVSWYQQALGQGPQFIFQYYEEEERQRGNFPDRFSGHQFPNYSSELNVNALLLGDSALYLCASSSRGGRTDTQYFGPGTRLTVL.

The V and J genes are TRBV5-1 and TRBJ2-1, with 7 nucleotides matching TRBD2. There are 16 residues in the CDR3. The trim removed 3 bases at V and 9 bases at J, leaving 15 bases unmatched. Germline CDR1 and CDR2: SGHRS and YFSETQ. CDR3 sequence (DNA): TGCGCCAGCAGCTCGGCTGGGGCGGGAGCTGCGAGTGAGCAGTTCTTC. Translation: CASSSAGAGAASEQFF.

The genes are TRBV30 and TRBJ1-1; the match to TRBD1 covers 8 bases. CDR1 and CDR2 (germline): GTSNPN, SVGIG (reference sequence). The CDR3 spans 15 residues. V lost 1 base to trimming and J lost 6 bases; unmatched junction nucleotides: 10. CDR3 sequence (DNA): TGTGCCTGGAGTGGGGCCGACAGGGGCCGGCCTGAAGCTTTCTTT. Its protein is CAWSGADRGRPEAFF. Drawing the rest from reference TRBV30 and TRBJ1-1, the complete variable domain is SQTIHQWPATLVQPVGSPLSLECTVEGTSNPNLYWYRQAAGRGLQLLFYSVGIGQISSEVPQNLSASRPQDRQFILSSKKLLLSDSGFYLCAWSGADRGRPEAFFGQGTRLTVV.

V is TRBV30 and J is TRBJ2-1; TRBD2 aligns across 13 bases. Germline V lookup: CDR1 GTSNPN, CDR2 SVGIG (reference sequence). This CDR3 spans 16 amino acids. J lost 6 bases, V lost 1 base, and 6 bases had no gene match. CDR3 loop: CAWSAPGLAGINEQFF. CDR3 DNA: TGTGCCTGGAGTGCCCCGGGACTAGCGGGAATCAATGAGCAGTTCTTC.

The chain uses TRBV5-4 and TRBJ1-1; D possibly corresponds to TRBD1 (6 bases). V was cut by 4 bases and J by 2 bases, with 18 bases left in between. The CDR3 length is 16 residues. From germline, CDR1 is SGHNT and CDR2 YYREEE (reference sequence). CDR3: CASSLGRGGYNTEAFF. The CDR3 DNA sequence: TGTGCCAGCAGCCTGGGGAGGGGGGGTTACAACACTGAAGCTTTCTTT.

Here the CDR3 reads CATSRWGLAEYNEQFF. The CDR3 DNA sequence: TGTGCCACCAGCAGATGGGGACTAGCGGAGTACAATGAGCAGTTCTTC. The chain carries TRBV15 and TRBJ2-1; 11 positions match TRBD2. The CDR3 is made up of 16 amino acids. In germline, CDR1 is LNHNV, CDR2 YYDKDF (reference sequence). Germline trimming cut 2 bases from V and 4 bases from J; bases unmatched to any gene: 4.

The chain links TRBV4-3 to TRBJ1-3; 8 bases are a match to TRBD1. CDR1 is LGHNA and CDR2 is YSLEER in the germline V gene. The V and J ends lost 1 base and 2 bases, in that order; junction bases with no gene match: 1. This CDR3 is built from 15 residues. CDR3 protein: CASSQGQGPGNTIYF. The CDR3 coding sequence is TGCGCCAGCAGCCAAGGACAGGGGCCTGGAAACACCATATATTTT.

CDR3 in amino acids: CASSQDRGAGGLGTDTQYF. The DNA of the CDR3 is TGCGCCAGCAGCCAAGATCGAGGAGCGGGAGGCCTTGGGACAGATACGCAGTATTTT. The chain couples TRBV4-1 to TRBJ2-3, with 9 bases fitting TRBD2. V gave up 0 bases and J gave up 3 bases; unmatched junction bases: 13. There are 19 residues in the CDR3. Per the germline V gene, CDR1 is MGHRA and CDR2 is YSYEKL.

This sequence joins TRBV29-1 and TRBJ2-1; 12 bases match TRBD2. V lost 4 bases and J lost 6; bases outside the gene matches: 4. The CDR3 covers 14 residues. Germline assignment: CDR1 SQVTM and CDR2 ANQGSEA. CDR3 DNA sequence: TGCAGCGTTGCGACTAGCGGGAGTATCAATGAGCAGTTCTTC. Translation: CSVATSGSINEQFF.

This sequence joins TRBV5-4 and TRBJ2-1; D ambiguous. CDR3 size: 13 residues. The germline V and J ends were trimmed by 1 base and 7 bases, with 9 bases remaining between them. Germline-derived CDR1 and CDR2 are SGHNT and YYREEE (reference sequence). The DNA of the CDR3 is TGTGCCAGCAGCTTGAGTTGGCGGAATGAGCAGTTCTTC. It translates to CASSLSWRNEQFF.